This T cell receptor beta chain emerged from a study of blood T cell repertoires in COVID-19. TCRdb keeps only in-frame clones here, not all; method: immunoSEQ multiplex PCR. The sample lists approximately 70,000 clones, about 73% occurring once. With 2 bases clipped from V and 7 bases from J, the junction kept 11 bases outside the gene matches. CDR1 and CDR2 from the germline V gene are SGHDT and YYEEEE. The CDR3 length is 16 residues. This TCR was sampled from a woman aged 70 to 79 with acute or convalescent COVID-19. The chain employs TRBV5-6 and TRBJ2-1, with 8 bases that match TRBD2. Material for sequencing was peripheral blood. In DNA, the CDR3 is TGTGCCAGCAGCTTTGCCGGGACTAGAGTTCTAAATGAGCAGTTCTTC. Amino acids: CASSFAGTRVLNEQFF. The variable domain in full, with the rest retrieved from reference TRBV5-6 and TRBJ2-1, is DAGVTQSPTHLIKTRGQQVTLRCSPKSGHDTVSWYQQALGQGPQFIFQYYEEEERQRGNFPDRFSGHQFPNYSSELNVNALLLGDSALYLCASSFAGTRVLNEQFFGPGTRLTVL.